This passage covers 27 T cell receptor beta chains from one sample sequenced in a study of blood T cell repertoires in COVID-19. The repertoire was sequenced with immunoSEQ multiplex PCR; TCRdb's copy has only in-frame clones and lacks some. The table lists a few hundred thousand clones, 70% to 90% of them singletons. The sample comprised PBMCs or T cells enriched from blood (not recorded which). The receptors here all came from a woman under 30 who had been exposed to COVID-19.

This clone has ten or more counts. The CDR3 region is CASSKTSGSDEQFF. In DNA form, the CDR3 reads TGCGCCAGCAGTAAGACTAGCGGGAGCGATGAGCAGTTCTTC. V and J are TRBV10-1 and TRBJ2-1; 12 nucleotides agree with TRBD2. CDR3 length: 14 amino acids. J gave up 8 bases and V 5 bases, and 4 bases lay outside the gene matches. The germline V gene has CDR1 WNHNN and CDR2 SYGVQD (reference sequence).

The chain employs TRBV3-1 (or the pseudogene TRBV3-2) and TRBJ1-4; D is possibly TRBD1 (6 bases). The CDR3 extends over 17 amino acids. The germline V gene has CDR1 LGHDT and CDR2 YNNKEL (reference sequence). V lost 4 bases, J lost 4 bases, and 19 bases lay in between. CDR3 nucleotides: TGTGCCAGCAGCCGAAGGGGCGCGAGGGGGAATAATGAAAAACTGTTTTTT. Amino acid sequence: CASSRRGARGNNEKLFF.

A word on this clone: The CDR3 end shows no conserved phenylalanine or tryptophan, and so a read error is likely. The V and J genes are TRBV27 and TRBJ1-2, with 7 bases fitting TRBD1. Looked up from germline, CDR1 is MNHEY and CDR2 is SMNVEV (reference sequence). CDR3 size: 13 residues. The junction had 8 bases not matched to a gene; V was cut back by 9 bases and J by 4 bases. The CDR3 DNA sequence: TGTGCCAGGGGACAGAGGGTCTTCTATGGCTACACCCTC. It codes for CARGQRVFYGYTL.

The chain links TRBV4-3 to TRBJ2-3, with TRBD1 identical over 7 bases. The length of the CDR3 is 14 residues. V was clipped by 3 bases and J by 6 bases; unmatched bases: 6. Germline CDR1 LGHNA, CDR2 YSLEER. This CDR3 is CASSQRGQGDTQYF. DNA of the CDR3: TGCGCCAGCAGCCAGAGGGGGCAGGGGGATACGCAGTATTTT.

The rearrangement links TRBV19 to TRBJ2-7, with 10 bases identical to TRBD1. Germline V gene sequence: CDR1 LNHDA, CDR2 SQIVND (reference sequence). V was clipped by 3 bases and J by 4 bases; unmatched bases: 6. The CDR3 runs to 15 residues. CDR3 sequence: CASSIRRTGGYEQYF. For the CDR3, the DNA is TGTGCCAGTAGTATTCGGCGGACAGGGGGTTACGAGCAGTACTTC.

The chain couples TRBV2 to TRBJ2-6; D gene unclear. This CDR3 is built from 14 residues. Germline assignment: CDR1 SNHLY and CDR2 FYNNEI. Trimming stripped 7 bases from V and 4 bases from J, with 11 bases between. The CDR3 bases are TGTGCCAGCACCCCAGGCCAAGGGGCCAACGTCCTGACTTTC. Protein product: CASTPGQGANVLTF.

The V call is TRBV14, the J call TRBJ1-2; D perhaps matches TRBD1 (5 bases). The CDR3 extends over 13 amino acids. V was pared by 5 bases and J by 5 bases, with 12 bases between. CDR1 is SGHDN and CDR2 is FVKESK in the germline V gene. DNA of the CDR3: TGTGCCAGCAGCAGGGGAAGCCCATATGGCTACACCTTC. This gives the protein CASSRGSPYGYTF. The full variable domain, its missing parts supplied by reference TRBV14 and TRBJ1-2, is EAGVTQFPSHSVIEKGQTVTLRCDPISGHDNLYWYRRVMGKEIKFLLHFVKESKQDESGMPNNRFLAERTGGTYSTLKVQPAELEDSGVYFCASSRGSPYGYTFGSGTRLTVV.

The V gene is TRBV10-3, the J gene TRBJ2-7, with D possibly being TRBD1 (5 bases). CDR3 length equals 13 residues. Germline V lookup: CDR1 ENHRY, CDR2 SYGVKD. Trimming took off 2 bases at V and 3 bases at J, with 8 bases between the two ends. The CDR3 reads CAISENGHYEQYF. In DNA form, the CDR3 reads TGTGCCATCAGTGAGAACGGACACTACGAGCAGTACTTC.

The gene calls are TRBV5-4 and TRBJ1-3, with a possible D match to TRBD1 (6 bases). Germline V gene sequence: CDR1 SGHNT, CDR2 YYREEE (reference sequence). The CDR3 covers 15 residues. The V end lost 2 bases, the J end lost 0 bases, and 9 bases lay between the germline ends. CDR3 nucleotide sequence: TGTGCCAGCAGCTTAACACAGGGCTCTGGAAACACCATATATTTT. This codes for CASSLTQGSGNTIYF. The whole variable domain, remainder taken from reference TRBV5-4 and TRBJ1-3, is ETGVTQSPTHLIKTRGQQVTLRCSSQSGHNTVSWYQQALGQGPQFIFQYYREEENGRGNFPPRFSGLQFPNYSSELNVNALELDDSALYLCASSLTQGSGNTIYFGEGSWLTVV.

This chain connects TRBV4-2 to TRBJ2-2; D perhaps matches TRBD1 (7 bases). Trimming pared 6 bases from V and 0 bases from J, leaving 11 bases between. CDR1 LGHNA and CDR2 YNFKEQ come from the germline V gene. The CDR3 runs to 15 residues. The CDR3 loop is CASREGAANTGELFF. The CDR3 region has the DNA TGTGCCAGCAGGGAGGGGGCAGCGAACACCGGGGAGCTGTTTTTT.

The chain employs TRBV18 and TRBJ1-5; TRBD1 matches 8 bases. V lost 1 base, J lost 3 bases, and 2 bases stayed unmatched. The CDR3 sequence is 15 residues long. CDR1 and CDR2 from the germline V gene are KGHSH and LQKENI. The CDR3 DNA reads TGTGCCAGCTCACCACGTCAGGGGGCCAATCAGCCCCAGCATTTT. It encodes CASSPRQGANQPQHF.

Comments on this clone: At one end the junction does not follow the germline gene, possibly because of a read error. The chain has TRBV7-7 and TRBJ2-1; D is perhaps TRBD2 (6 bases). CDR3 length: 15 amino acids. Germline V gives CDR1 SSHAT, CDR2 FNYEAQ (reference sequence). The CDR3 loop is CASSASFSGYNEQFF. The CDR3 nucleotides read TGTGCTAGCAGTGCCTCGTTTAGCGGCTACAATGAGCAGTTCTTC.

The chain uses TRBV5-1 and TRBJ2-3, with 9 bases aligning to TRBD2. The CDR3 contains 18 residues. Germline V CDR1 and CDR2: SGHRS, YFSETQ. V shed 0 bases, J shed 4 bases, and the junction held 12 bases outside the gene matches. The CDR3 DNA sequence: TGCGCCAGCAGCTTGGCCTGGCGGGGGGGCCCTTTAGCAGATACGCAGTATTTT. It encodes CASSLAWRGGPLADTQYF.

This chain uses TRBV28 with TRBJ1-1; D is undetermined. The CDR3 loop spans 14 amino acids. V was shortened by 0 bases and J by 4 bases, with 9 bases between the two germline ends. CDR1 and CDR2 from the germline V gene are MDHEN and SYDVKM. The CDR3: CASSLWKAGTEAFF. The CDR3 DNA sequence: TGTGCCAGCAGTTTATGGAAAGCGGGCACTGAAGCTTTCTTT. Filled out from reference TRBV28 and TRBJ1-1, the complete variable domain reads DVKVTQSSRYLVKRTGEKVFLECVQDMDHENMFWYRQDPGLGLRLIYFSYDVKMKEKGDIPEGYSVSREKKERFSLILESASTNQTSMYLCASSLWKAGTEAFFGQGTRLTVV.

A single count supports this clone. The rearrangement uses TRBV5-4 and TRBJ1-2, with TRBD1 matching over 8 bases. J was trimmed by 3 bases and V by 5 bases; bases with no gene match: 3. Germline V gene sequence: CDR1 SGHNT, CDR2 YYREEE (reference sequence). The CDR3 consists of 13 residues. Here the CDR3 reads CASRAGGDYGYTF. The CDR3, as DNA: TGTGCCAGCAGAGCAGGGGGCGACTATGGCTACACCTTC.

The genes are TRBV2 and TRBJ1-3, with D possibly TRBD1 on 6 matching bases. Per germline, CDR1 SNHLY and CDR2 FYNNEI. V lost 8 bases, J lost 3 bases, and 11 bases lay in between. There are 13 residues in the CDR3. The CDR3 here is CASRDIYGNTIYF. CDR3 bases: TGTGCCAGCCGGGACATCTATGGAAACACCATATATTTT. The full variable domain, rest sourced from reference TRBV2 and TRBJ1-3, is EPEVTQTPSHQVTQMGQEVILRCVPISNHLYFYWYRQILGQKVEFLVSFYNNEISEKSEIFDDQFSVERPDGSNFTLKIRSTKLEDSAMYFCASRDIYGNTIYFGEGSWLTVV.

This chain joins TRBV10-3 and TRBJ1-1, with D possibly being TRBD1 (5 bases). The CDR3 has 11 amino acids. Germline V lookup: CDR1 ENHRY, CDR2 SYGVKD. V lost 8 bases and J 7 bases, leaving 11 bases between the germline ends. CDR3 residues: CAIGETGEAFF. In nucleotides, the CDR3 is TGTGCCATCGGAGAAACAGGTGAAGCTTTCTTT.

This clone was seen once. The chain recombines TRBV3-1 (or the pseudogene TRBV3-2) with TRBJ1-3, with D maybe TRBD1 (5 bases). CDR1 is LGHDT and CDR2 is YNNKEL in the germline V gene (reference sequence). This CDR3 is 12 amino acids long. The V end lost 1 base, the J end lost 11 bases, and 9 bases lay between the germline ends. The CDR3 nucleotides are TGTGCCAGCAGCCAAGGACAGTTTCCCATATATTTT. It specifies CASSQGQFPIYF.

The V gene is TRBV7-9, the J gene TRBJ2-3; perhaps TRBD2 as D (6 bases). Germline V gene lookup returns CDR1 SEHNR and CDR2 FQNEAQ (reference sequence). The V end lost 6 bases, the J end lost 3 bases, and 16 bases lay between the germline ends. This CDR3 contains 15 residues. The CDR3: CASSRGTSLTDTQYF. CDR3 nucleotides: TGTGCCAGCAGTCGCGGGACCAGCTTAACAGATACGCAGTATTTT.

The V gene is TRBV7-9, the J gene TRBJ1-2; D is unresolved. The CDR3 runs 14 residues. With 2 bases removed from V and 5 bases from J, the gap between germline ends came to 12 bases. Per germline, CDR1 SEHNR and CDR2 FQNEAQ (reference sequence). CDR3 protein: CASSLFPLPYGYTF. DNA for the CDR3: TGTGCCAGCAGCTTATTCCCACTTCCATATGGCTACACCTTC.

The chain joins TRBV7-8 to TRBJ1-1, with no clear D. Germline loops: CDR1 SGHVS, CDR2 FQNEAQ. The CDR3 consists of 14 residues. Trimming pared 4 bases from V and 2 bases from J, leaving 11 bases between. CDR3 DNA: TGTGCCAGCAGCTCAAACCGACTTAACACTGAAGCTTTCTTT. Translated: CASSSNRLNTEAFF.

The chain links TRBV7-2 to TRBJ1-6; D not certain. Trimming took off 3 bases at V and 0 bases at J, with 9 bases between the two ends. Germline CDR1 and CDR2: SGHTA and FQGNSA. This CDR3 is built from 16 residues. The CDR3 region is CASSFAASSYNSPLHF. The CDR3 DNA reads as TGTGCCAGCAGCTTCGCTGCGAGCTCCTATAATTCACCCCTCCACTTT.

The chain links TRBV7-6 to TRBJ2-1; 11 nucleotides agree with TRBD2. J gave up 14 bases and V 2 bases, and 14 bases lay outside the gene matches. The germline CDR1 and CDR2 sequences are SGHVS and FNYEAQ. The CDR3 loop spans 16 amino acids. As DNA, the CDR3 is TGTGCCAGCAGCTTACCCCAAAAGACTAGCGGGATAGAGAAGTTCTTC. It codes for CASSLPQKTSGIEKFF.

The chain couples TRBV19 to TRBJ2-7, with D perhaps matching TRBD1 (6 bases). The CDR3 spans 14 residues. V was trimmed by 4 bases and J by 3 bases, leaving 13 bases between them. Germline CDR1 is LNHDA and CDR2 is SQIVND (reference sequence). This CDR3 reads CASSRQGKGYEQYF. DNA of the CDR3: TGTGCCAGTAGTAGGCAGGGGAAGGGCTACGAGCAGTACTTC.

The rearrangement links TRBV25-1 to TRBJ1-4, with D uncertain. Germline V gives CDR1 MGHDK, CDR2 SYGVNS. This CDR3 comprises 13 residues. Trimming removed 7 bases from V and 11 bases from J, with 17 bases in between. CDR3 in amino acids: CASKPGGVGKLFF. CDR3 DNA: TGTGCCAGCAAGCCCGGCGGAGTCGGGAAACTGTTTTTT.

CDR3 residues: CASSLSAGLSSYNEQFF. For the CDR3, the DNA is TGTGCCAGCAGTTTATCGGCGGGTCTAAGCTCCTACAATGAGCAGTTCTTC. The chain has TRBV28 and TRBJ2-1; possibly TRBD2 for D (5 bases). V was trimmed by 1 base and J by 0 bases, leaving 13 bases between them. Germline CDR1 and CDR2: MDHEN and SYDVKM. The CDR3 consists of 17 residues.

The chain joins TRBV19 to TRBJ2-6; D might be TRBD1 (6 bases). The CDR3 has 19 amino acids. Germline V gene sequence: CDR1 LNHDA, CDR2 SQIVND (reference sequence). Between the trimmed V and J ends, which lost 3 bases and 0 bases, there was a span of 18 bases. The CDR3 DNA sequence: TGTGCCAGTAGTATCTTCGGGACACTAAGCCCCTCTGGGGCCAACGTCCTGACTTTC. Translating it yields CASSIFGTLSPSGANVLTF.